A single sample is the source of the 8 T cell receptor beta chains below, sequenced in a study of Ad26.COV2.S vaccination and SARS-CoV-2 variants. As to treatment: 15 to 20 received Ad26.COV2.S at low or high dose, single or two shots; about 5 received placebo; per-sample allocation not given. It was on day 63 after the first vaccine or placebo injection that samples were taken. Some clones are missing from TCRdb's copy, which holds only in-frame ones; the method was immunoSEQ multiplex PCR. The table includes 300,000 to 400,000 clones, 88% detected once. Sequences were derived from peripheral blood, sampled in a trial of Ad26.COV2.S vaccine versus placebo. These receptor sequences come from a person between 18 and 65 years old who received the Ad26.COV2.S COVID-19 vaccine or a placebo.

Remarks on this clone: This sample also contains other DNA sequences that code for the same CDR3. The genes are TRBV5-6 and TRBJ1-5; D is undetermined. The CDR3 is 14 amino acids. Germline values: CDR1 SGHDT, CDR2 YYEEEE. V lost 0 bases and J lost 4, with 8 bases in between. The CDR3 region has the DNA TGTGCCAGCAGCTTGGGTCGGATAAATCAGCCCCAGCATTTT. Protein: CASSLGRINQPQHF.

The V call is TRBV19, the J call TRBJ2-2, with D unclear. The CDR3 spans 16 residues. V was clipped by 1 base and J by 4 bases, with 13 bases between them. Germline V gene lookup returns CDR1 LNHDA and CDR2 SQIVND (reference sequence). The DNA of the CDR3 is TGTGCCAGTAGTATAGTTGTCCGTTTCGCCACCGGGGAGCTGTTTTTT. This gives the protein CASSIVVRFATGELFF.

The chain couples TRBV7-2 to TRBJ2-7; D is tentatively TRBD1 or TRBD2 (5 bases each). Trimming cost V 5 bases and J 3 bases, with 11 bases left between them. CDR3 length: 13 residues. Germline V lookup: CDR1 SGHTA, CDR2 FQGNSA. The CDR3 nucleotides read TGTGCCAGCAGCCCACGGGACGGCTACGAGCAGTACTTC. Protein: CASSPRDGYEQYF.

The CDR3 DNA reads TGTGCCACGGGTCGGGGCAATCAGCCCCAGCATTTT. The encoded protein is CATGRGNQPQHF. The gene calls are TRBV6-5 and TRBJ1-5; D is unclear. The CDR3 loop spans 12 amino acids. Deletions cut 10 bases from V and 2 bases from J, with 9 bases between. Germline CDR1 is MNHEY and CDR2 is SVGAGI.

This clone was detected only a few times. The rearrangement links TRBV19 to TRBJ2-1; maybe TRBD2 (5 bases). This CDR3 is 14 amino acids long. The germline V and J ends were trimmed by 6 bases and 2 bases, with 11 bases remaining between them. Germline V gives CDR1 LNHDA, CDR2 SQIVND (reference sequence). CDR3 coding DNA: TGTGCCAGTAGCCGGACTTCGACCTACAATGAGCAGTTCTTC. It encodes CASSRTSTYNEQFF.

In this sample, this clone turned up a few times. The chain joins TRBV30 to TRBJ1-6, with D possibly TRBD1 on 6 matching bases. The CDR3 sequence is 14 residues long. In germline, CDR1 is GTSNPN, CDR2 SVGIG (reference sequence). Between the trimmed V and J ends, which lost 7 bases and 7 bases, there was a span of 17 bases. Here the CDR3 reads CAYYQGLRNSPLHF. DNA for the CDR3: TGTGCCTACTATCAGGGGTTGCGCAATTCACCCCTCCACTTT.

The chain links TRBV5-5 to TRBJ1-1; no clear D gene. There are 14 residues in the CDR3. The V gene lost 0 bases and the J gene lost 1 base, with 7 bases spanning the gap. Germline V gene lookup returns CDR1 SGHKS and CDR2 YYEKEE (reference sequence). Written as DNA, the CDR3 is TGTGCCAGCAGCTTGGTTTTCGGGAACACTGAAGCTTTCTTT. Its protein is CASSLVFGNTEAFF.

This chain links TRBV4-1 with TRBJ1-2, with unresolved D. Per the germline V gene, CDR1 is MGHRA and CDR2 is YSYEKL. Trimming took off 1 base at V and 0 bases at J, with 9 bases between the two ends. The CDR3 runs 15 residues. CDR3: CASSQGEATNYGYTF. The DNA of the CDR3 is TGCGCCAGCAGCCAAGGGGAGGCTACTAACTATGGCTACACCTTC.